These T cell receptor beta chains were read from a single sample in a study of post-analysis software for immune sequencing data. A single record per CDR3 protein comes from TCRdb applying MiXCR to the PCR reads. The sample lists roughly 670,000 distinct CDR3 sequences, 55% to 60% occurring once. Sequencing was performed on blood. Receptor source: a girl aged 2 to 10 with multiple sclerosis. CDR3s include the opening cysteine and the closing phenylalanine or tryptophan. A D gene is named only where the DNA matches it firmly. Clone size is shown for a subset of rows, as once, few, many or a class of expanded clone.

J | V | size | D | DNA | CDR3
TRBJ2-5 | TRBV29-1 | few | NA | TGCAGCGTTGAACAAACAGATCAAGAGACCCAGTACTTC | CSVEQTDQETQYF
TRBJ2-1 | TRBV12-5 | NA | TRBD2 | TGTGCTAGTGGTTTGGTAGGGTTTCTACTAGCGGGAGGCTACAATGAGCAGTTCTTC | CASGLVGFLLAGGYNEQFF
TRBJ2-1 | TRBV20-1 | few | NA | TGCAGTGCTCGTCCGGCACTAGAAGGGGAGCAGTTCTTC | CSARPALEGEQFF
TRBJ2-1 | TRBV6-5 | few | TRBD1 | TGTGCCAGCACCAAGGATCAGGGGGCCTACAATGAGCAGTTCTTC | CASTKDQGAYNEQFF
TRBJ2-1 | TRBV29-1 | few | NA | TGCAGCGTCCAACAGGGTATCGGGACCTACAATGAGCAGTTCTTC | CSVQQGIGTYNEQFF
TRBJ2-3 | TRBV11-2 | once | NA | TGTGCCAGCAGCTCCATGAATGACACAGATACGCAGTATTTT | CASSSMNDTDTQYF
TRBJ1-5 | TRBV5-5 | once | NA | TGTGCCAGCAGCCAGGCTACGGAGGGTCAGCCCCAGCATTTT | CASSQATEGQPQHF
TRBJ1-2 | TRBV29-1 | few | NA | TGCAGCGTCACTTGGGCTGCTGCTAACTATGGCTACACCTTC | CSVTWAAANYGYTF
TRBJ2-1 | TRBV20-1 | NA | TRBD2 | TGCAGTGCTAGGTCGCTAGCGGGAGCCCCTGAGCAGTTCTTC | CSARSLAGAPEQFF
TRBJ2-1 | TRBV5-1 | NA | TRBD1 | TGCGCCAGCAGCTGGGGACAGGGGGTTTTCTACAATGAGCAGTTCTTC | CASSWGQGVFYNEQFF
TRBJ1-2 | TRBV29-1 | NA | NA | TGCAGCGGATTAGAGACGATCTATGGCTACACCTTC | CSGLETIYGYTF
TRBJ2-1 | TRBV7-2 | few | NA | TGTGCCAGCAGCTGGGGAGGGGACACCAATGAGCAGTTCTTC | CASSWGGDTNEQFF
TRBJ2-1 | TRBV11-2 | NA | NA | TGTGCCAGCAGCTTAGCCCCATCGGACAATGAGCAGTTCTTC | CASSLAPSDNEQFF
TRBJ2-7 | TRBV20-1 | NA | TRBD1 | TGCAGTGCTAGAGACCTGCGCAGTGACAGGGGAACCTACGAGCAGTACTTC | CSARDLRSDRGTYEQYF
TRBJ2-3 | TRBV4-3 | NA | TRBD1 | TGCGCCAGCAGCCAATATGCAGGGGGTGGTGGAGGTACGCAGTATTTT | CASSQYAGGGGGTQYF
TRBJ2-3 | TRBV5-1 | few | NA | TGCGCCAGCAGCCTATTTAGCCCCCTAACAACCGCCGATACGCAGTATTTT | CASSLFSPLTTADTQYF
TRBJ1-1 | TRBV4-2 | NA | NA | TGTGCCAGCAGCCAAGTGTTTAAGACCGTCGCTATGAACACTGAAGCTTTCTTT | CASSQVFKTVAMNTEAFF
TRBJ1-2 | TRBV27 | NA | NA | TGTGCCAGCAGTTTAGTGGGGGCGCAAGAGTATGGCTACACCTTC | CASSLVGAQEYGYTF
TRBJ2-1 | TRBV28 | few | TRBD1 | TGTGCCAGCAGTTTACGGACAGGGCGTTGGGGGTGGAATGAGCAGTTCTTC | CASSLRTGRWGWNEQFF
TRBJ2-1 | TRBV5-5 | few | TRBD1 | TGTGCCAGCAGTTCCGGACAGGGGCCTTACAATGAGCAGTTCTTC | CASSSGQGPYNEQFF
TRBJ2-4 | TRBV6-1 | NA | TRBD1 | TGTGCCAGCAGTGAAATAGTAGGGACAGGGGTCAAAAACATTCAGTACTTC | CASSEIVGTGVKNIQYF
TRBJ2-7 | TRBV20-1 | NA | NA | TGCAGTGCTAGGACGCTAGCCTACGAGCAGTACTTC | CSARTLAYEQYF
TRBJ2-3 | TRBV4-1 | NA | TRBD2 | TGCGCCAGCAGCCAAGAATGGGATCGGGGGGGCACAGATACGCAGTATTTT | CASSQEWDRGGTDTQYF
TRBJ2-7 | TRBV2 | NA | NA | TGTGCCAGCAGGCCTCCGGACTACCTGTACGAGCAGTACTTC | CASRPPDYLYEQYF
TRBJ1-2 | TRBV12-3/TRBV12-4 | NA | NA | TGTGCCAGCAGTCGATGGCCGGGTGACTATGGCTACACCTTC | CASSRWPGDYGYTF
TRBJ2-3 | TRBV29-1 | NA | NA | TGCAGCGTTGAATCAGGGCAGTGGATAGATACGCAGTATTTT | CSVESGQWIDTQYF
TRBJ1-2 | TRBV27 | few | NA | TGTGCCACCGGCGCAGGGAGTGGGAAAGGTTATGGCTACACCTTC | CATGAGSGKGYGYTF
TRBJ2-7 | TRBV5-1 | NA | NA | TGCGCCAGCAGCGATCAGGGTTACGAGCAGTACTTC | CASSDQGYEQYF
TRBJ1-1 | TRBV7-9 | NA | NA | TGTGCCAGCAGCTTAGATCTATCCGGAACTGAAGCTTTCTTT | CASSLDLSGTEAFF